The rows below give T cell receptor beta chains drawn from one sample of a study of blood T cell repertoires in COVID-19. Here immunoSEQ multiplex PCR was the method, and the copy in TCRdb shows in-frame clones only, minus some. The sample has approximately 180,000 clones; 75% to 85% are singletons. What was sequenced was peripheral blood. The receptor source for this set is a woman of 80 years or more with COVID-19, enrolled during active disease. Both conserved end residues are part of each CDR3. D genes are given only for firm matches. Part of the rows lack a size; the others show once, few, many or a class for expanded clones.

V	D	size	J	CDR3	DNA
TRBV5-8	.	.	TRBJ2-7	CASSLVSAYEQYF	TGTGCCAGCAGCTTGGTTAGTGCCTACGAGCAGTACTTC
TRBV10-3	TRBD2	.	TRBJ2-1	CAISESTSGRAGDEQFF	TGTGCCATCAGTGAGTCTACTAGCGGGAGGGCAGGCGATGAGCAGTTCTTC
TRBV6-6	TRBD2	.	TRBJ2-1	CARTGTSSYNEQFF	TGTGCCAGGACCGGGACTAGCTCCTACAATGAGCAGTTCTTC
TRBV7-2	TRBD1	.	TRBJ1-2	CASSFRDRGNGYTF	TGTGCCAGCAGCTTCCGGGACAGGGGCAATGGCTACACCTTC
TRBV5-1	.	.	TRBJ1-2	CASSLEGVGEGYTF	TGCGCCAGCAGCTTGGAGGGGGTTGGGGAAGGCTACACCTTC
TRBV18	.	.	TRBJ1-1	CASSPSGDTEAFF	TGTGCCAGCTCACCCTCAGGGGACACTGAAGCTTTCTTT
TRBV7-2	.	.	TRBJ1-2	CASSSQTGPNYGYTF	TGTGCCAGCAGCTCCCAGACAGGCCCTAACTATGGCTACACCTTC
TRBV15	.	.	TRBJ2-2	CATSRAGIPGELFF	TGTGCCACCAGCAGAGCAGGGATACCCGGGGAGCTGTTTTTT
TRBV5-1	.	.	TRBJ2-6	CASSPSPSSGANVLTF	TGCGCCAGCAGCCCCTCCCCCAGCTCTGGGGCCAACGTCCTGACTTTC
TRBV14	.	.	TRBJ2-7	CASSVRTTGLGEQYF	TGTGCCAGCAGCGTACGGACAACAGGGCTTGGAGAGCAGTACTTC
TRBV7-7	TRBD2	.	TRBJ2-7	CATSHTSGRGYEQYF	TGTGCAACTAGCCATACTAGCGGGAGGGGCTACGAGCAGTACTTC
TRBV6-4	.	.	TRBJ1-5	CASSAGRDSNQPQHF	TGTGCCAGCAGCGCCGGGAGGGATAGCAATCAGCCCCAGCATTTT
TRBV7-9	TRBD1	few	TRBJ1-3	CASSSPRQGSSGNTIYF	TGTGCCAGCAGCTCCCCCCGACAGGGAAGCTCTGGAAACACCATATATTTT
TRBV28	.	.	TRBJ1-5	CASTMGGAREPQHF	TGTGCCAGCACGATGGGGGGGGCTCGGGAGCCCCAGCATTTT
TRBV9	.	few	TRBJ2-1	CASSPITMGAGEQFF	TGTGCCAGCAGCCCAATAACAATGGGGGCAGGTGAGCAGTTCTTC
TRBV3-1/TRBV3-2	.	once	TRBJ1-5	CASSRSSGSGNQPQHF	TGTGCCAGCAGCCGATCGTCGGGAAGCGGGAATCAGCCCCAGCATTTT
TRBV14	.	.	TRBJ1-1	CASSRGGYTEAFF	TGTGCCAGCAGCCGCGGAGGATACACTGAAGCTTTCTTT
TRBV4-1	TRBD2	.	TRBJ2-5	CASSQVSTSEEETQYF	TGCGCCAGCAGCCAAGTTTCGACTAGCGAGGAAGAGACCCAGTACTTC
TRBV28	TRBD2	.	TRBJ2-1	CASSAAGGSYNEQFF	TGTGCCAGCAGTGCAGCGGGAGGCTCCTACAATGAGCAGTTCTTC
TRBV30	TRBD1	.	TRBJ1-5	CAWSTTGEGQPQHF	TGTGCCTGGAGTACAACAGGGGAAGGACAGCCCCAGCATTTT
TRBV6-5	TRBD1	.	TRBJ1-5	CASSLTRTGSNQPQHF	TGTGCCAGCAGTTTAACCCGGACAGGGAGCAATCAGCCCCAGCATTTT
TRBV30	TRBD1	.	TRBJ1-6	CAWTTGGNSPLHF	TGTGCCTGGACGACAGGGGGGAATTCACCCCTCCACTTT
TRBV6-5	.	.	TRBJ2-1	CASTRDTGNEQFF	TGTGCCAGCACCAGGGACACGGGCAATGAGCAGTTCTTC
TRBV18	.	.	TRBJ1-2	CASSPPSYGYTF	TGTGCCAGCTCACCACCGAGTTATGGCTACACCTTC